These 14 T cell receptor beta chains were sequenced from one sample in a study of T cells in Graves' hyperthyroidism and ophthalmopathy. There were TCR beta CDR3 regions amplified from RNA transcripts. Primed by the HTBI set, a first-round RT-PCR was run on the TCR CDR3. TCRdb used MiXCR to reprocess the multiplex PCR reads, holding one entry per CDR3 protein. The sample carries some 500,000 distinct CDR3 sequences, around 14% recorded once. Sequenced material: blood. Source of these receptors: a woman under 30 with Graves' hyperthyroidism.

At least ten counts were recorded for this clonotype. V is TRBV12-3 or TRBV12-4 and J is TRBJ2-6; D is undetermined. The CDR3 contains 15 residues. V was pared by 10 bases and J by 0 bases, with 13 bases between. CDR3 protein: CATADGNSGANVLTF. CDR3 DNA: TGTGCCACCGCGGACGGCAACTCTGGGGCCAACGTCCTGACTTTC.

This clonotype was seen repeatedly, ten times or more. V and J are TRBV12-5 and TRBJ1-4; 7 nucleotides line up with TRBD1. The V segment lost 3 bases and the J segment 8 bases; nucleotides outside the gene matches: 15. Germline assignment: CDR1 LGHNT and CDR2 FRNRAP. CDR3 length equals 17 residues. The DNA for the CDR3 is TGTGCTAGTGGTTTCTTATTAAGGAGGCAGGGGGACGAAAAACTGTTTTTT. The encoded protein is CASGFLLRRQGDEKLFF.

The gene calls are TRBV28 and TRBJ2-3, with D tentatively TRBD2 (5 bases). This CDR3 region has 14 residues. V dropped 8 bases and J dropped 2 bases, with 14 bases sitting between them. CDR1 and CDR2 from the germline V gene are MDHEN and SYDVKM. The CDR3 reads CASRLNRATDTQYF. DNA of the CDR3: TGTGCCAGCCGACTAAACCGGGCCACAGATACGCAGTATTTT.

This clonotype was seen repeatedly, ten times or more. CDR3 amino acids: CASTPSRVETQYF. The CDR3, as DNA: TGTGCCAGCACCCCCTCGCGGGTCGAGACCCAGTACTTC. The V gene is TRBV11-2, the J gene TRBJ2-5, with D tentatively TRBD2 (5 bases). Germline CDR1 reads SGHAT; CDR2 reads FQNNGV. V shed 7 bases and J shed 5 bases, with 14 bases lying between them. This CDR3 contains 13 residues.

This clonotype has at least ten counts. The chain links TRBV30 to TRBJ2-1; the match to TRBD2 covers 14 bases. J was trimmed by 7 bases and V by 2 bases; bases with no gene match: 4. The CDR3 totals 15 residues. Germline CDR1 and CDR2: GTSNPN and SVGIG (reference sequence). CDR3 in amino acids: CAWSLGTSGRNEQFF. CDR3 sequence (DNA): TGTGCCTGGAGTCTCGGGACTAGCGGGAGAAATGAGCAGTTCTTC.

This clonotype has only a few counts. This sequence joins TRBV6-1 and TRBJ2-7; no definite D call. The CDR3 runs 14 residues. Germline V gene data show CDR1 as MNHNS and CDR2 as SASEGT. Trimming removed 7 bases from V and 1 base from J, with 14 bases in between. The CDR3 loop is CASTPRARSYEQYV. The DNA of the CDR3 is TGTGCCAGCACCCCCAGAGCTAGATCCTACGAGCAGTACGTC.

Many counts were recorded for this clonotype. The CDR3 sequence: CASTRDRGNSPLHF. CDR3 nucleotides: TGTGCCAGCACCCGGGACAGGGGAAATTCACCCCTCCACTTT. The V call is TRBV25-1, the J call TRBJ1-6; TRBD1 aligns across 10 bases. Germline lookup yields CDR1 MGHDK and CDR2 SYGVNS. This CDR3 has 14 residues. V gave up 7 bases and J gave up 7 bases; unmatched junction bases: 4.

Many counts were recorded for this clonotype. The chain joins TRBV10-3 to TRBJ2-1; TRBD2 agrees at 12 bases. Per the germline V gene, CDR1 is ENHRY and CDR2 is SYGVKD. This CDR3 region has 18 residues. V was pared by 2 bases and J by 5 bases, with 10 bases of the junction left unmatched. CDR3 bases: TGTGCCATCAGTGAGCGCCTAGCGGGAGGGCCGATGGACAATGAGCAGTTCTTC. Translation: CAISERLAGGPMDNEQFF.

Many counts were recorded for this clonotype. The chain couples TRBV6-1 to TRBJ2-5; D is perhaps TRBD2 (5 bases). The CDR3 length is 12 residues. Germline CDR1 is MNHNS and CDR2 is SASEGT. The V and J ends lost 5 bases and 3 bases respectively, with 7 bases between them. The CDR3 loop reads CASSRGKETQYF. DNA of the CDR3: TGTGCCAGCAGTAGAGGGAAAGAGACCCAGTACTTC.

The chain employs TRBV9 and TRBJ2-5; D assignment may be TRBD1 or TRBD2 (5 bases each). In germline, CDR1 is SGDLS, CDR2 YYNGEE. The CDR3 extends over 14 amino acids. V lost 3 bases to trimming and J lost 4 bases, with 13 bases between them. The CDR3 sequence is CASSAGARGETQYF. The CDR3 nucleotides are TGTGCCAGCAGCGCCGGGGCCCGGGGAGAGACCCAGTACTTC.

The J gene is TRBJ2-7, the V gene TRBV5-5, with TRBD1 identical over 9 bases. This CDR3 is 17 amino acids long. Germline CDR1 and CDR2: SGHKS and YYEKEE (reference sequence). V dropped 0 bases and J dropped 1; count of bases not matched to a gene: 8. CDR3 region: CASSLVMSGQGSYEQYV. As DNA, the CDR3 is TGTGCCAGCAGCTTGGTTATGAGTGGACAGGGGTCCTACGAGCAGTACGTC.

Many counts were recorded for this clonotype. The chain links TRBV2 to TRBJ2-1; TRBD1 aligns across 8 bases. V trimming: 3 bases; J trimming: 9 bases; junction bases outside the gene matches: 4. This CDR3 is built from 13 residues. The germline V gene encodes CDR1 SNHLY and CDR2 FYNNEI. This chain's CDR3 is CASSEDRVSEQFF. The CDR3 nucleotides read TGTGCCAGCAGTGAGGACAGGGTGAGTGAGCAGTTCTTC.

The J gene is TRBJ1-1, the V gene TRBV3-1; 7 positions agree with TRBD1. The CDR3 runs to 15 residues. V shed 4 bases, J shed 7 bases, and the junction held 12 bases outside the gene matches. From germline, CDR1 is LGHDT and CDR2 YNNKEL (reference sequence). CDR3 sequence (DNA): TGTGCCAGCAGCCCTTATGACAGGGTCGTGCATGAAGCTTTCTTT. Its protein product is CASSPYDRVVHEAFF.

In this sample, this clonotype turned up many times. V and J are TRBV27 and TRBJ2-5; 8 bases fit TRBD1. The V segment lost 6 bases and the J segment 6 bases; nucleotides outside the gene matches: 9. The CDR3 has 14 amino acids. Germline V gene data show CDR1 as MNHEY and CDR2 as SMNVEV (reference sequence). CDR3 bases: TGTGCCAGCAGCCCTTCCAGGGGGCAAAAGACCCAGTACTTC. Amino acids: CASSPSRGQKTQYF.